This T cell receptor beta chain was found in a study of Ad26.COV2.S vaccination and SARS-CoV-2 variants. Treatment of the sample: some 20 received Ad26.COV2.S at low or high dose, single or two shots; roughly five received placebo; per-sample allocation not given. Vaccine and placebo recipients were sampled on day 63 after the first injection. Using immunoSEQ multiplex PCR, the repertoire was profiled, and TCRdb retains in-frame clones only, with some absent. The repertoire has 300,000 to 400,000 clones, over 80% of them found once; the top ten carry about 2.1%. The CDR3 runs to 14 residues. Germline-derived CDR1 and CDR2 are LNHDA and SQIVND (reference sequence). Trimming stripped 7 bases from V and 0 bases from J, with 12 bases between.

The sequenced sample was peripheral blood, obtained in a trial of Ad26.COV2.S vaccine versus placebo. The rearrangement uses TRBV19 and TRBJ1-2, with D maybe TRBD1 (5 bases). The source is a person between 18 and 59 years old who received the Ad26.COV2.S COVID-19 vaccine or a placebo. In nucleotides, the CDR3 is TGTGCCAGTAAAAGAAGGGGCACTAACTATGGCTACACCTTC. It translates to CASKRRGTNYGYTF.